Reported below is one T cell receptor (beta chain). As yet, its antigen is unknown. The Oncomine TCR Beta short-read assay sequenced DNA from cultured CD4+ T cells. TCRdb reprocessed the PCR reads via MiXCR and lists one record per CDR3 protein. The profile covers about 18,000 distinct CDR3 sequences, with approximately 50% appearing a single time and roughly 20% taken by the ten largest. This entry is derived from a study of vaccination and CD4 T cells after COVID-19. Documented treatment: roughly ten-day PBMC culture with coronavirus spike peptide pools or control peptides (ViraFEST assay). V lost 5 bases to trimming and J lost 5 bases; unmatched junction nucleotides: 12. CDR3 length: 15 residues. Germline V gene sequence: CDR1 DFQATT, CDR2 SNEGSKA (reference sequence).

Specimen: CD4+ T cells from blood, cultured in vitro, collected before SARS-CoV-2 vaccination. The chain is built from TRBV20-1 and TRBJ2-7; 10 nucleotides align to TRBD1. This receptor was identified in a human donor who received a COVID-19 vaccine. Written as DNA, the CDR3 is TGCAGTGCTGTCCACCCGGGACAGGGGTCGGACGAGCAGTACTTC. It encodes CSAVHPGQGSDEQYF.